This T cell receptor beta chain was sequenced during a study of blood T cell repertoires in COVID-19. Whole-study context: The cDNA or gDNA used as material had been derived from T cells, B-cell-depleted T cells, or PBMCs.

CDR3 length: 17 residues. Using immunoSEQ multiplex PCR, the repertoire was profiled, and TCRdb retains in-frame clones only, with some absent. Here the sample spans approximately 150,000 clones, around nine tenths being singletons. The sequenced sample was peripheral blood. The genes are TRBV12-1 and TRBJ2-7; TRBD2 is taken as the D call from the table, unchecked against the DNA. TRBV12-1 is labeled a pseudogene. This TCR derives from a man between 45 and 60 years old with active or convalescent COVID-19. Written as DNA, the CDR3 is TGTGCCAGCAGCTTTGATCGTCGGTCTCCTCAACGTTACGAGCAGTACTTC. As protein: CASSFDRRSPQRYEQYF.